This TCR beta chain is drawn from a study of breast tumors, draining lymph nodes, adjacent tissues. Study outcomes and limitations: The data were judged consistent with most tumor T cells coming from lymph node and expanding in tumor. Luminal-like breast cancer showed significantly greater tumor-nontumor repertoire similarity than basal-like breast cancer did.

In this sample, this clonotype turned up many times. The antigen is not known. MiXCR was run by TCRdb on the multiplex PCR reads, yielding one entry per CDR3 protein. Altogether about 80,000 distinct CDR3 sequences are present, roughly 19% being singletons, with the ten largest covering roughly 2.4%. The lymph nodes were axillary draining lymph nodes from breast cancer patients. The CDR3 spans 16 residues. V lost 0 bases and J lost 2; bases outside the gene matches: 3. Per germline, CDR1 SGDLS and CDR2 YYNGEE. The specimen sequenced was axillary lymph node tissue. The chain links TRBV9 to TRBJ2-1; 9 nucleotides agree with TRBD2. The source is a female donor with breast cancer. Some clones in this sample may be carry-over from other donors' samples. This CDR3 is CASSVGLAGTYNEQFF. CDR3 in DNA: TGTGCCAGCAGCGTAGGGCTAGCGGGGACCTACAATGAGCAGTTCTTC. The full variable domain, in which reference TRBV9 and TRBJ2-1 provide the parts outside the CDR3, is DSGVTQTPKHLITATGQRVTLRCSPRSGDLSVYWYQQSLDQGLQFLIQYYNGEERAKGNILERFSAQQFPDLHSELNLSSLELGDSALYFCASSVGLAGTYNEQFFGPGTRLTVL.